This T cell receptor (beta chain) appears in the sequencing data of a study of T cells in Graves' hyperthyroidism and ophthalmopathy. For the study at large: At initial diagnosis, before any treatment had begun, peripheral blood was obtained.

Findings and caveats of the study: Ophthalmopathy, which appeared later, was predicted by the model a median roughly 6.5 months before onset.

Amplification yielded TCR beta CDR3 regions, with RNA transcripts as the source. HTBI primers were used for first-round RT-PCR of the TCR CDR3. One entry per CDR3 protein results from TCRdb running MiXCR on the multiplex PCR reads. The sample includes 300,000 to 450,000 distinct CDR3 sequences, about a sixth seen only once; the top ten take 30% to 40%. Fresh peripheral blood, approximately 10 ml, yielded the PBMCs. The CDR3 loop spans 13 amino acids. V gave up 0 bases and J gave up 3 bases, with 5 bases separating them. CDR1 GTSNPN and CDR2 SVGIG come from the germline V gene (reference sequence). Only a few counts were recorded for this clonotype. Its antigen is undetermined.

The clonotype originates from a woman aged 30 to 39 with Graves' hyperthyroidism that later progressed to Graves' ophthalmopathy. Material: blood. J is TRBJ2-2 and V is TRBV30, with D unclear. The CDR3 DNA reads as TGTGCCTGGAGTGTAGACTACACCGGGGAGCTGTTTTTT. Amino acids: CAWSVDYTGELFF. Based on the CDR3 plus reference TRBV30 and TRBJ2-2, the full variable domain is SQTIHQWPATLVQPVGSPLSLECTVEGTSNPNLYWYRQAAGRGLQLLFYSVGIGQISSEVPQNLSASRPQDRQFILSSKKLLLSDSGFYLCAWSVDYTGELFFGEGSRLTVL.